This record concerns one T cell receptor beta chain sequence. Its antigen remains unidentified. These data originate in a study of CD4 T cells in relation to SARS-CoV-2 and coronaviruses. General study results and limits: Compared with monoreactive clones, crossreactive clones showed significantly weaker SARS-CoV-2 expansion.

CD4+ T cells from unexposed donors were obtained before the COVID-19 pandemic (2011-2018). The cells were cultured for about 10 days before CD4+ T cells were isolated. Half the medium was replaced with IL-2 medium on days 3 and 7. The method was immunoSEQ multiplex PCR; TCRdb's version includes in-frame clones alone and lacks a portion of them. The sample has fewer than 20,000 clones, 65% to 75% seen once. The CDR3 loop spans 18 amino acids. With V trimmed by 5 bases and J by 3 bases, 15 bases remained unmatched. Germline V lookup: CDR1 SGHTS, CDR2 YDEGEE. The chain is built from TRBV5-8 and TRBJ2-1; 9 bases match TRBD1. The sequence was obtained from a human donor in good health. The sequenced sample was CD4+ T cells from PBMCs, cultured in vitro. CDR3 nucleotides: TGTGCCAGCAGTTTTACTGGACAGGGGTCTGTCGGCTACAATGAGCAGTTCTTC. Translation: CASSFTGQGSVGYNEQFF.